A single sample gave rise to the 10 T cell receptor beta chains below, sequenced in a study of blood T cells in healthy people across ages. Using a J-beta primer mix together with a sample-barcoded 5' primer, a second PCR was run for roughly 7 to 12 cycles. MiXCR, run by TCRdb on the 5' RACE reads, gives a single entry per CDR3 protein. The repertoire holds hundreds of thousands of distinct CDR3 sequences, with roughly 48% as singletons. The sequenced sample was blood. These receptors were obtained from a man older than 75 in good health.

The V gene is TRBV7-2, the J gene TRBJ1-2, with TRBD1 as a possible D gene (5 bases). The V and J ends lost 2 bases and 2 bases respectively, with 18 bases between them. Looked up from germline, CDR1 is SGHTA and CDR2 is FQGNSA. The CDR3 is 17 amino acids. Here the CDR3 DNA reads TGTGCCAGCAGCTTACTCCCCCCCGCGGGGCAGAACTATGGCTACACCTTC. Its protein product is CASSLLPPAGQNYGYTF.

This sequence joins TRBV12-3 or TRBV12-4 and TRBJ2-3; 7 bases match TRBD2. The length of the CDR3 is 15 residues. With V trimmed by 1 base and J by 2 bases, 3 bases remained unmatched. CDR3 in DNA: TGTGCCAGCAGTTTAGAAGCGGGGAACACAGATACGCAGTATTTT. It encodes CASSLEAGNTDTQYF.

The J gene is TRBJ1-2, the V gene TRBV7-9; possibly TRBD1 for D (5 bases). Germline CDR1 is SEHNR and CDR2 is FQNEAQ (reference sequence). Deletions cut 4 bases from V and 6 bases from J, with 15 bases between. The CDR3 is made up of 14 amino acids. This CDR3 is CASSSPRQWDGYTF. Here the CDR3 DNA reads TGTGCCAGCAGCTCCCCCAGACAGTGGGATGGCTACACCTTC. Together with reference TRBV7-9 and TRBJ1-2, the CDR3 gives the full variable domain: DTGVSQNPRHKITKRGQNVTFRCDPISEHNRLYWYRQTLGQGPEFLTYFQNEAQLEKSRLLSDRFSAERPKGSFSTLEIQRTEQGDSAMYLCASSSPRQWDGYTFGSGTRLTVV.

In its sample, this clonotype was seen many times. The chain links TRBV6-5 to TRBJ2-3; D remains ambiguous. The CDR3 length is 13 residues. Trimming removed 7 bases at V and 10 bases at J, with 18 bases between. Per germline, CDR1 MNHEY and CDR2 SVGAGI. The CDR3: CASTYGVGEAQYF. The CDR3 DNA reads as TGTGCCAGCACCTACGGAGTTGGTGAGGCGCAGTATTTT.

The table lists this clonotype with a few counts. V gene TRBV7-9 combines with J gene TRBJ2-7; the match to TRBD2 covers 9 bases. Trimming at V came to 4 bases and at J to 7 bases, leaving 17 bases not matched to a gene. The CDR3 extends over 17 amino acids. Germline assignment: CDR1 SEHNR and CDR2 FQNEAQ (reference sequence). CDR3 sequence: CASSSGSSGIYYNEQYF. CDR3 nucleotides: TGTGCCAGCAGCTCGGGGTCTAGCGGGATCTACTACAATGAGCAGTACTTC.

Many counts were recorded for this clonotype. V is TRBV29-1 and J is TRBJ2-7; tentatively, D is TRBD2 (6 bases). This CDR3 region has 11 residues. V was shortened by 7 bases and J by 5 bases, with 12 bases between the two germline ends. Germline V gene data show CDR1 as SQVTM and CDR2 as ANQGSEA. The CDR3 DNA is TGCAGCGCCGGGGGTTCCAACGAGCAGTACTTC. Encoded protein: CSAGGSNEQYF.

The chain recombines TRBV27 with TRBJ2-1, with TRBD2 identical over 12 bases. Trimming removed 3 bases from V and 0 bases from J; junction bases left unmatched: 3. Looked up from germline, CDR1 is MNHEY and CDR2 is SMNVEV (reference sequence). The CDR3 spans 17 residues. CDR3 amino acids: CASSLPSGRASYNEQFF. The CDR3 DNA reads as TGTGCCAGCAGTTTGCCTAGCGGGAGGGCCTCCTACAATGAGCAGTTCTTC.

This sequence joins TRBV9 and TRBJ1-1, with D possibly matching TRBD1 (5 bases). The CDR3 has 14 amino acids. V dropped 4 bases and J dropped 4 bases, with 14 bases sitting between them. Germline V gene sequence: CDR1 SGDLS, CDR2 YYNGEE. The CDR3 DNA is TGTGCCAGCAGCCCGCTGGGGGATCGCACTGAAGCTTTCTTT. It encodes CASSPLGDRTEAFF.

The chain is built from TRBV20-1 and TRBJ2-1; 7 bases match TRBD2. This CDR3 is built from 14 residues. The junction had 8 bases not matched to a gene; V was cut back by 6 bases and J by 3 bases. CDR1 and CDR2 from the germline V gene are DFQATT and SNEGSKA (reference sequence). This chain's CDR3 is CSARGDPLYNEQFF. DNA for the CDR3: TGCAGTGCCCGGGGGGATCCCCTCTACAATGAGCAGTTCTTC.

For the CDR3, the DNA is TGCGCCAGCAGCTTGGCCTTCCAGGGAGGCACAGATACGCAGTATTTT. This codes for CASSLAFQGGTDTQYF. The V call is TRBV5-1, the J call TRBJ2-3; tentatively, D is TRBD1 or TRBD2 (5 bases each). This CDR3 spans 16 amino acids. V shed 0 bases and J shed 1 base, with 12 bases lying between them. Germline V gene sequence: CDR1 SGHRS, CDR2 YFSETQ.